This T cell receptor beta chain emerged from a study of tissue T cells after allogeneic stem cell transplantation. Study findings and constraints: Few T cell clones were shared across patients, but motif clusters showed tissue-specific shared signatures. Only a limited share of tissue TCRs appeared in blood or spleen.

Time point reported: mouse harvest day 7 after allogeneic transplant. The graft held 10^6 splenic CD5+ T cells and 10^7 T-cell-depleted bone marrow cells. B6 (H2b) cells into BALB/c (H2d) mice; tissues taken at day 7 or 14. With respect to this clone: What it binds is unknown. The genes and germline here are from mouse.

TCRdb's table, derived via immunoSEQ multiplex PCR, lists solely in-frame clones and lacks some. The sample lists approximately 9,000 clones, 45% seen once, with about 7.2% in the top ten. This TCR came from a female BALB/c mouse given C57BL/6 T cells with graft-versus-host disease after an allogeneic hematopoietic cell transplant. The material sequenced was gut tissue.

CDR3 sequence: CASSQGGEDTQYF. Partial CDR3 DNA: TGTGCCAGCAGTCAGGGGGGAGAAGACACCCAGTAC. The chain uses TRBV26 and TRBJ2-5, with D perhaps given as TRBD1 or TRBD2 (6 bases each). The read stops 1 residue short of the end of the CDR3; the missing end is completed from the germline J gene. The CDR3 consists of 13 residues. V was pared by 4 bases and J by 4 bases, with 9 bases between. From germline, CDR1 is KGHPV and CDR2 FQNQEV (reference sequence).